This TCR beta chain stems from a study of radiation and T cells in renal cell carcinoma. This clone has a single count. Antigen specificity is unknown. Study-level results: No pretreatment tumor biopsies were available for baseline clonotypes.

Regarding time point: blood 4 weeks post-SBRT, at nephrectomy. The treatment here: 15 Gy SBRT to primary tumor, nephrectomy 4 weeks later. CDR3 length: 14 residues. V was clipped by 1 base and J by 2 bases, with 8 bases between them. In germline, CDR1 is LGHNA, CDR2 YSLEER. Libraries were prepared by immunoSEQ multiplex PCR; TCRdb keeps only in-frame clonotypes and omits some of them. This sample has 60,000 or so clones, with about 83% found just once. This TCR was recovered from a man aged 60-69 years with renal cell carcinoma. Sample: blood, taken from a patient whose treatment included radiotherapy and nephrectomy. The chain recombines TRBV4-3 with TRBJ2-5; the D gene could be TRBD1 or TRBD2 (5 bases each). CDR3 in amino acids: CASSQGWGQETQYF. The CDR3 DNA reads as TGCGCCAGCAGCCAAGGGTGGGGGCAAGAGACCCAGTACTTC.